Listed here are 14 T cell receptor beta chains from one sample, sequenced in a study of blood T cells in healthy people across ages. Primers used in a second PCR of about 6 to 11 cycles were a sample-barcoded 5' primer and a J-beta primer mix. TCRdb passed the 5' RACE reads through MiXCR, listing each CDR3 protein once. The table includes under 700,000 distinct CDR3 sequences, 20% to 30% detected once. Another study also made use of these data, one on T cells of mothers and their children.

The sample consisted of blood. These receptors were collected from a boy younger than 18 in good health.

The table lists this clonotype with many counts. The CDR3 sequence is CASSSLTSTEQYF. DNA of the CDR3: TGTGCCAGCAGTTCTCTGACCTCAACCGAGCAGTACTTC. V is TRBV27 and J is TRBJ2-7; no firm D call. Germline V gene data show CDR1 as MNHEY and CDR2 as SMNVEV (reference sequence). Trimming took 4 bases from V and 6 from J, leaving 13 bases between them. This CDR3 is built from 13 residues.

The rearrangement joins TRBV12-3 or TRBV12-4 to TRBJ1-2; D is unclear. CDR3 length equals 13 residues. V was cut by 6 bases and J by 1 base, with 9 bases left in between. The CDR3 sequence: CASRSGINYGYTF. The CDR3 DNA reads as TGTGCCAGCAGGTCGGGAATTAACTATGGCTACACCTTC.

This clonotype was seen a few times. The CDR3, as DNA: TGTGCCAGCAGCTTAACGGCTAACCGATACGACAATGAGCAGTTCTTC. It translates to CASSLTANRYDNEQFF. The chain has TRBV7-9 and TRBJ2-1; no clear D gene. Per germline, CDR1 SEHNR and CDR2 FQNEAQ (reference sequence). Trimming removed 2 bases at V and 5 bases at J, with 16 bases between. The CDR3 sequence is 16 residues long.

This clonotype turned up a few times. Given the absence of the conserved phenylalanine or tryptophan at the CDR3 end, a read error is likely. V gene TRBV20-1 combines with J gene TRBJ2-1; D perhaps matches TRBD2 (6 bases). Per the germline V gene, CDR1 is DFQATT and CDR2 is SNEGSKA (reference sequence). CDR3 size: 17 residues. Between the trimmed V and J ends, which lost 0 bases and 0 bases, there was a span of 15 bases. The CDR3 is CSARDQGLASSYNEQFL. The CDR3 region has the DNA TGCAGTGCTAGAGATCAGGGACTTGCCAGCTCCTACAATGAGCAGTTCCTC.

This clonotype was seen a handful of times. The genes are TRBV11-2 and TRBJ2-4, with 9 positions matching TRBD1. With V trimmed by 5 bases and J by 2 bases, 7 bases remained unmatched. The CDR3 sequence is 16 residues long. CDR1 and CDR2 from the germline V gene are SGHAT and FQNNGV. This chain's CDR3 is CASSPGQGKSKNIQYF. The CDR3 DNA reads as TGTGCCAGCAGCCCCGGACAGGGGAAGTCCAAAAACATTCAGTACTTC.

The V gene is TRBV21-1, the J gene TRBJ2-1; TRBD1 is taken as the D call from the table, unchecked against the DNA. TRBV21-1 corresponds to a pseudogene. The CDR3 has 19 residues. CDR3 amino acids: CASSIATSSGSNSYNEQFF. CDR3 DNA: TGTGCCAGCAGCATCGCTACATCGTCGGGATCAAACTCCTACAATGAGCAGTTCTTC.

This clonotype was observed a few times. The CDR3 sequence is CASSQMGQVYNSPLHF. The CDR3 DNA sequence: TGTGCCAGCAGCCAGATGGGGCAGGTCTATAATTCACCCCTCCACTTT. This rearrangement joins TRBV3-1 to TRBJ1-6; D is perhaps TRBD1 (5 bases). V was clipped by 3 bases and J by 3 bases, with 12 bases between them. The CDR3 is made up of 16 amino acids. Germline CDR1 and CDR2: LGHDT and YNNKEL (reference sequence).

This clonotype has a handful of counts. The rearrangement uses TRBV29-1 and TRBJ1-5; D perhaps matches TRBD1 (6 bases). This CDR3 is 15 amino acids long. Trimming stripped 6 bases from V and 0 bases from J, with 15 bases between. Germline values: CDR1 SQVTM, CDR2 ANQGSEA. CDR3 nucleotide sequence: TGCAGCGTAGCCGAGACAGGCTATAGCAATCAGCCCCAGCATTTT. Translated, it gives CSVAETGYSNQPQHF.

This chain uses TRBV7-8 with TRBJ1-4, with a tentative D call TRBD1 (5 bases). CDR1 and CDR2 from the germline V gene are SGHVS and FQNEAQ. The CDR3 loop spans 17 amino acids. V lost 1 base and J lost 0, with 12 bases in between. The CDR3 sequence: CASSLGATRATNEKLFF. CDR3 DNA sequence: TGTGCCAGCAGCTTAGGCGCAACCAGGGCAACTAATGAAAAACTGTTTTTT. Using reference TRBV7-8 and TRBJ1-4 for the parts outside the CDR3, the full variable domain is GAGVSQSPRYKVAKRGQDVALRCDPISGHVSLFWYQQALGQGPEFLTYFQNEAQLDKSGLPSDRFFAERPEGSVSTLKIQRTQQEDSAVYLCASSLGATRATNEKLFFGSGTQLSVL.

This chain connects TRBV29-1 to TRBJ2-1; D perhaps matches TRBD1 (6 bases). The CDR3 covers 14 residues. V lost 3 bases and J 0 bases, leaving 9 bases between the germline ends. The germline CDR1 and CDR2 sequences are SQVTM and ANQGSEA. The CDR3 loop is CSVERGTSYNEQFF. The CDR3 nucleotides are TGCAGCGTTGAGAGGGGGACCTCCTACAATGAGCAGTTCTTC.

This clonotype turned up a few times. The chain joins TRBV20-1 to TRBJ2-5, with unresolved D. Judging by the DNA end, TRBJ2-7 fits better; the J call may be wrong. The CDR3 runs to 13 residues. Germline V gives CDR1 DFQATT, CDR2 SNEGSKA (reference sequence). The CDR3: CSARSLGDYEQYF. In DNA form, the CDR3 reads TGCAGTGCTAGAAGTCTAGGCGACTACGAGCAGTACTTC.

The chain recombines TRBV4-3 with TRBJ1-2; D gene ambiguous. The CDR3 length is 14 residues. Germline loops: CDR1 LGHNA, CDR2 YSLEER. V dropped 0 bases and J dropped 6 bases, with 11 bases sitting between them. CDR3: CASSQEVFLNGYTF. In DNA, the CDR3 is TGCGCCAGCAGCCAAGAGGTTTTCTTAAATGGCTACACCTTC.

The J gene is TRBJ2-1, the V gene TRBV4-3; no clear D. In germline, CDR1 is LGHNA, CDR2 YSLEER. V gave up 1 base and J gave up 9 bases, with 16 bases separating them. The CDR3 extends over 15 amino acids. CDR3 sequence reads: CASSQAWVSATEQFF. CDR3 in DNA: TGCGCCAGCAGCCAAGCGTGGGTTTCAGCGACTGAGCAGTTCTTC.

This clonotype occurred a few times. This rearrangement joins TRBV18 to TRBJ2-1, with D unclear. Germline V CDR1 and CDR2: KGHSH, LQKENI. This CDR3 comprises 15 residues. Trimming stripped 1 base from V and 6 bases from J, with 13 bases between. The CDR3 bases are TGTGCCAGCTCACCACGTCCGCGGACGTTCAATGAGCAGTTCTTC. It encodes CASSPRPRTFNEQFF.